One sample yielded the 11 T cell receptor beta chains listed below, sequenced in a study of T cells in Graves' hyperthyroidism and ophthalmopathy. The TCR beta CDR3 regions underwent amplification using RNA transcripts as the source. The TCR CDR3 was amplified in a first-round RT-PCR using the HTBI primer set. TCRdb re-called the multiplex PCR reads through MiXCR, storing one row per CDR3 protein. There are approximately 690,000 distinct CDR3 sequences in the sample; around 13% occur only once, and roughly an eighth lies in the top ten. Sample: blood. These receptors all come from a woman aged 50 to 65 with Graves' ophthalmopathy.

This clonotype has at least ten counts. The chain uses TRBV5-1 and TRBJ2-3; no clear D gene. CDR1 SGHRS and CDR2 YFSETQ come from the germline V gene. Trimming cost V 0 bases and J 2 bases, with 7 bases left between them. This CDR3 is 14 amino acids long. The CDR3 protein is CASSLVPDTDTQYF. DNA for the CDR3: TGCGCCAGCAGCTTGGTTCCGGACACAGATACGCAGTATTTT.

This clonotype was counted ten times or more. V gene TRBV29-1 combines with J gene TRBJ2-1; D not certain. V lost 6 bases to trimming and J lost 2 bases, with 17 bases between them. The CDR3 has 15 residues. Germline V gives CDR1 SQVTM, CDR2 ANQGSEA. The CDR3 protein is CSVYSQARTYNEQFF. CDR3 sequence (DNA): TGCAGCGTATATTCCCAGGCGAGGACCTACAATGAGCAGTTCTTC.

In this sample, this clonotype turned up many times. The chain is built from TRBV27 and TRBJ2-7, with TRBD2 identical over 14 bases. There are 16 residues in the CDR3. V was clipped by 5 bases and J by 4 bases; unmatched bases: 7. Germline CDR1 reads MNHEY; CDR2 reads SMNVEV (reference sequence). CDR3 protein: CASSGVTSGRAYEQYF. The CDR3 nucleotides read TGTGCCAGCAGTGGCGTGACTAGCGGGAGGGCTTACGAGCAGTACTTC.

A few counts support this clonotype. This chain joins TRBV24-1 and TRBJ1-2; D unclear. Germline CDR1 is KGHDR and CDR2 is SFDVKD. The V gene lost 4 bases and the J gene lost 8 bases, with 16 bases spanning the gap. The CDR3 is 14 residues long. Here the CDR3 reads CATSDPRSARGYTF. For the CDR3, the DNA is TGTGCCACCAGTGACCCCCGGTCCGCTCGAGGCTACACCTTC.

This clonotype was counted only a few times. Written as DNA, the CDR3 is TGTGCCAGCAGGTTGGAACCGGGGTACTCTGGAAACACCATATATTTT. This codes for CASRLEPGYSGNTIYF. The gene calls are TRBV7-9 and TRBJ1-3; the D is unclear. This CDR3 spans 16 amino acids. V lost 6 bases and J lost 0, with 15 bases in between. CDR1 SEHNR and CDR2 FQNEAQ come from the germline V gene (reference sequence).

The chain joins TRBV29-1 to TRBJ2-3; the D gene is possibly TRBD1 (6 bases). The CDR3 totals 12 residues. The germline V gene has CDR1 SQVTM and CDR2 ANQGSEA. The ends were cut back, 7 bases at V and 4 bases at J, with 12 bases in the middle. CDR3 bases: TGCAGCGGGGGTCAGGGGTCAGATACGCAGTATTTT. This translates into CSGGQGSDTQYF.

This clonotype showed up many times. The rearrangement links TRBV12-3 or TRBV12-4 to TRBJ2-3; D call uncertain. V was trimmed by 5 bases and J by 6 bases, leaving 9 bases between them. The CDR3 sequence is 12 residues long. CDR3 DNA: TGTGCCAGCAGTAAATTGAGGGATACGCAGTATTTT. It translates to CASSKLRDTQYF.

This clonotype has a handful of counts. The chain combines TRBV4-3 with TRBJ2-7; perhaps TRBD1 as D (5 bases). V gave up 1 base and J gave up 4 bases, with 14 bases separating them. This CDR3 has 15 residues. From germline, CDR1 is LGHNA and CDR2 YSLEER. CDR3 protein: CASSQVQGGEYEQYF. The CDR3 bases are TGCGCCAGCAGCCAAGTTCAGGGCGGAGAATACGAGCAGTACTTC.

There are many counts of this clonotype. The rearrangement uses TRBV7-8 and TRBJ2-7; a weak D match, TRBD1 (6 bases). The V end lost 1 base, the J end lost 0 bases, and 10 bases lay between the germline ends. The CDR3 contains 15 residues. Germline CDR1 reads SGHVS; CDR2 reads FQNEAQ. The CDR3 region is CASSLVRDNSYEQYF. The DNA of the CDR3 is TGTGCCAGCAGCTTAGTCCGGGACAACTCCTACGAGCAGTACTTC.

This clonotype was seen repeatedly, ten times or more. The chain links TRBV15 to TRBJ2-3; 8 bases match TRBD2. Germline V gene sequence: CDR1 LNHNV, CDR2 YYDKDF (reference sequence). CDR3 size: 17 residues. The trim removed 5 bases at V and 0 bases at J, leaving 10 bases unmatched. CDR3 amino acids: CATSLPVAGTSTDTQYF. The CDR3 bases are TGTGCCACCAGCTTACCGGTAGCGGGGACTAGCACAGATACGCAGTATTTT.

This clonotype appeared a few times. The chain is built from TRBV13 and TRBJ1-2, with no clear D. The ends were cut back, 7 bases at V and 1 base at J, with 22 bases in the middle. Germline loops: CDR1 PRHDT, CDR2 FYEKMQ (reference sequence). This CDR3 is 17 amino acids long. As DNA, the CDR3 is TGTGCCAGCACCCGAAGCAGGACTAAAGGGAATAACTATGGCTACACCTTC. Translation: CASTRSRTKGNNYGYTF. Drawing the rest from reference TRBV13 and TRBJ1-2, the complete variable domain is AAGVIQSPRHLIKEKRETATLKCYPIPRHDTVYWYQQGPGQDPQFLISFYEKMQSDKGSIPDRFSAQQFSDYHSELNMSSLELGDSALYFCASTRSRTKGNNYGYTFGSGTRLTVV.